This T cell receptor beta chain is drawn from a study of technical replicates of blood from four donors. Assay used: immunoSEQ multiplex PCR; TCRdb lists only in-frame clones, some missing. Seen here are 84,000 or so clones, less than 98% observed once, and the top ten hold around 0.18%. The CDR3 contains 16 residues. Germline V CDR1 and CDR2: SEHNR, FQNEAQ (reference sequence). V lost 1 base and J 3 bases, leaving 12 bases between the germline ends. The source of this sequence is a human donor in good health. The sequenced sample was T cells isolated from PBMCs. The genes are TRBV7-9 and TRBJ2-2; D possibly corresponds to TRBD1 (5 bases). The CDR3 here is CASSLGSGIDTGELFF. CDR3 in DNA: TGTGCCAGCAGCTTAGGGTCAGGGATCGACACCGGGGAGCTGTTTTTT.